What follows are 20 T cell receptor beta chains derived from one specimen sequenced in a study of blood T cell repertoires in COVID-19. Assay: immunoSEQ multiplex PCR; the TCRdb copy retains only in-frame clones and omits some. Counted here are approximately 150,000 clones, approximately 84% occurring once; the ten biggest clones make up 2.2%. Input material: peripheral blood. Receptors originate from a man between 65 and 79 years old with acute or convalescent COVID-19.

The chain links TRBV6-6 to TRBJ1-2; 9 bases map to TRBD1. The CDR3 has 16 amino acids. The germline gives CDR1 MNHNY, CDR2 SVGAGI (reference sequence). V lost 2 bases and J lost 0; bases outside the gene matches: 4. The CDR3 here is CASSYRGTGTNYGYTF. The CDR3 region has the DNA TGTGCCAGCAGTTACCGCGGGACAGGGACTAACTATGGCTACACCTTC.

V and J are TRBV7-2 and TRBJ1-4; TRBD1 is a possible D gene (5 bases). Trimming stripped 1 base from V and 7 bases from J, with 10 bases between. CDR1 is SGHTA, CDR2 FQGNSA, per germline. This CDR3 contains 14 residues. For the CDR3, the DNA is TGTGCCAGCAGCTTAGTAGGGGCTGGTGAAAAACTGTTTTTT. It specifies CASSLVGAGEKLFF.

The chain is built from TRBV4-1 and TRBJ2-3; D is possibly TRBD2 (5 bases). V lost 0 bases to trimming and J lost 6 bases, with 19 bases between them. CDR1 MGHRA and CDR2 YSYEKL come from the germline V gene. The CDR3 consists of 17 residues. The CDR3 loop is CASSQDTRAFRADTQYF. For the CDR3, the DNA is TGCGCCAGCAGCCAAGATACGCGGGCCTTCCGGGCCGATACGCAGTATTTT.

The chain couples TRBV5-1 to TRBJ2-5; 8 nucleotides agree with TRBD2. The CDR3 is 16 amino acids. Germline assignment: CDR1 SGHRS and CDR2 YFSETQ. The V gene end was trimmed by 0 bases and the J gene end by 2 bases; junction bases not matched to a gene: 6. The CDR3 DNA reads TGCGCCAGCAGCTTGGCCCCCGGGGGGGGGCAAGAGACCCAGTACTTC. Protein sequence: CASSLAPGGGQETQYF.

The chain employs TRBV21-1 and TRBJ1-6; TRBD1 is the table's D call, not checked against the DNA. TRBV21-1 is marked as a pseudogene. This CDR3 spans 18 amino acids. The CDR3 reads CASSKAPRDRGFNSPLHF. CDR3 sequence (DNA): TGTGCCAGCAGCAAAGCCCCTCGGGACAGGGGTTTTAATTCACCCCTCCACTTT.

With regard to this clone: The sample carries other DNA sequences with the same CDR3. The rearrangement joins TRBV18 to TRBJ1-1, with TRBD1 matching over 9 bases. Germline trimming cut 3 bases from V and 4 bases from J; bases unmatched to any gene: 0. There are 13 residues in the CDR3. Germline-derived CDR1 and CDR2 are KGHSH and LQKENI. As DNA, the CDR3 is TGTGCCAGCTCACCGGGACAGGGCACTGAAGCTTTCTTT. Protein sequence: CASSPGQGTEAFF.

J is TRBJ2-3 and V is TRBV25-1; 10 positions agree with TRBD2. This CDR3 region has 14 residues. The V and J ends lost 7 bases and 6 bases, in that order; junction bases with no gene match: 7. Germline CDR1 reads MGHDK; CDR2 reads SYGVNS. CDR3 loop: CASTVAGGLDTQYF. DNA for the CDR3: TGTGCCAGCACCGTAGCGGGGGGTTTGGATACGCAGTATTTT.

The genes are TRBV6-5 and TRBJ1-3, with 7 bases identical to TRBD1. Germline CDR1 and CDR2: MNHEY and SVGAGI. This CDR3 is 15 amino acids long. With 2 bases clipped from V and 0 bases from J, the junction kept 1 base outside the gene matches. This CDR3 reads CASSYRDSSGNTIYF. Written as DNA, the CDR3 is TGTGCCAGCAGTTACAGGGACAGCTCTGGAAACACCATATATTTT.

In its sample, this clone was seen once. The chain is built from TRBV13 and TRBJ2-5; TRBD2 might be the D (6 bases). This CDR3 has 14 amino acids. V was trimmed by 0 bases and J by 7 bases, leaving 12 bases between them. The V gene's germline CDR1 is PRHDT and CDR2 FYEKMQ (reference sequence). CDR3 in DNA: TGTGCCAGCAGCTTAGGGGAGGGTTTAGGGACCCAGTACTTC. It yields the protein CASSLGEGLGTQYF.

The V gene is TRBV6-5, the J gene TRBJ1-5, with 9 bases identical to TRBD1. This CDR3 has 14 amino acids. The germline V gene has CDR1 MNHEY and CDR2 SVGAGI. J gave up 5 bases and V 5 bases, and 4 bases lay outside the gene matches. The CDR3 sequence is CASSRDREDQPQHF. The CDR3 region has the DNA TGTGCCAGCAGTCGGGACAGGGAGGATCAGCCCCAGCATTTT.

V usage is TRBV28 and J usage is TRBJ2-5; TRBD1 matches 8 bases. The CDR3 runs 14 residues. V lost 6 bases to trimming and J lost 5 bases; unmatched junction nucleotides: 8. Per the germline V gene, CDR1 is MDHEN and CDR2 is SYDVKM. The CDR3 loop reads CASRPTGAGETQYF. The CDR3, as DNA: TGTGCCAGCAGACCGACAGGGGCTGGGGAGACCCAGTACTTC.

The rearrangement uses TRBV3-1 (or the pseudogene TRBV3-2) and TRBJ2-1; 10 positions match TRBD2. The junction had 2 bases not matched to a gene; V was cut back by 1 base and J by 5 bases. This CDR3 is built from 15 residues. Per the germline V gene, CDR1 is LGHDT and CDR2 is YNNKEL (reference sequence). CDR3: CASSQVAGGNNEQFF. The CDR3 bases are TGTGCCAGCAGCCAAGTAGCGGGGGGCAACAATGAGCAGTTCTTC.

The chain recombines TRBV28 with TRBJ1-5, with 9 bases aligning to TRBD1. Germline V gene lookup returns CDR1 MDHEN and CDR2 SYDVKM. The CDR3 spans 15 residues. The J segment lost 11 bases and the V segment lost 5 bases, leaving 13 bases of the junction unmatched. CDR3 sequence (DNA): TGTGCCAGCAGTCCCGGGACAGGGAGAATCAGGACCCAGCATTTT. Its protein product is CASSPGTGRIRTQHF.

The V and J genes are TRBV4-1 and TRBJ2-6; the D is unclear. The CDR3 length is 17 residues. V lost 0 bases and J lost 4, with 13 bases in between. The germline V gene has CDR1 MGHRA and CDR2 YSYEKL. CDR3 residues: CASSQDSFRVGANVLTF. The CDR3 DNA reads as TGCGCCAGCAGCCAAGATTCATTTCGGGTAGGGGCCAACGTCCTGACTTTC.

The rearrangement joins TRBV25-1 to TRBJ2-1, with 8 bases fitting TRBD2. Looked up from germline, CDR1 is MGHDK and CDR2 is SYGVNS. V was pared by 6 bases and J by 4 bases, with 8 bases of the junction left unmatched. There are 15 residues in the CDR3. CDR3 in DNA: TGTGCCAGCAGGACAAGCGGGAGTTGGTACAATGAGCAGTTCTTC. Its protein product is CASRTSGSWYNEQFF.

The rearrangement uses TRBV27 and TRBJ1-6, with a possible D match to TRBD1 (6 bases). CDR3 length: 13 amino acids. The V end lost 6 bases, the J end lost 13 bases, and 16 bases lay between the germline ends. Germline-derived CDR1 and CDR2 are MNHEY and SMNVEV (reference sequence). CDR3 DNA: TGTGCCAGCAGCCTTGACAGGCGGCATCCCCTCCACTTT. It specifies CASSLDRRHPLHF.

The rearrangement uses TRBV5-4 and TRBJ2-1, with 11 bases that match TRBD2. From germline, CDR1 is SGHNT and CDR2 YYREEE (reference sequence). V was clipped by 0 bases and J by 6 bases; unmatched bases: 5. The CDR3 is made up of 16 amino acids. Written as DNA, the CDR3 is TGTGCCAGCAGCTTGGCTGGGACTAGCGGACGCAATGAGCAGTTCTTC. It encodes CASSLAGTSGRNEQFF.

As concerns this clone: Other DNA sequences from this sample encode an identical CDR3 as well. The J gene is TRBJ2-3, the V gene TRBV18, with D perhaps TRBD1 (5 bases). V was cut by 3 bases and J by 1 base, with 11 bases left in between. The CDR3 is 15 amino acids. CDR1 is KGHSH, CDR2 LQKENI, per germline. The CDR3 is CASSPGGAGTDTQYF. The CDR3 DNA sequence: TGTGCCAGCTCACCCGGTGGGGCTGGCACAGATACGCAGTATTTT.

This clone occurred once. The chain employs TRBV11-2 and TRBJ1-1; TRBD1 is a possible D gene (5 bases). From germline, CDR1 is SGHAT and CDR2 FQNNGV. Trimming cost V 5 bases and J 2 bases, with 12 bases left between them. The CDR3 covers 14 residues. CDR3 coding DNA: TGTGCCAGCAGCCCCGGGGGGTCTAACACTGAAGCTTTCTTT. Its protein product is CASSPGGSNTEAFF. The full variable domain, its missing parts supplied by reference TRBV11-2 and TRBJ1-1, is EAGVAQSPRYKIIEKRQSVAFWCNPISGHATLYWYQQILGQGPKLLIQFQNNGVVDDSQLPKDRFSAERLKGVDSTLKIQPAKLEDSAVYLCASSPGGSNTEAFFGQGTRLTVV.

This chain uses TRBV3-1 (or the pseudogene TRBV3-2) with TRBJ2-5; D remains unclear. This CDR3 contains 12 residues. Trimming stripped 0 bases from V and 11 bases from J, with 10 bases between. The germline CDR1 and CDR2 sequences are LGHDT and YNNKEL (reference sequence). This CDR3 reads CASSQDFILQYF. CDR3 nucleotide sequence: TGTGCCAGCAGCCAAGATTTTATACTACAGTACTTC.